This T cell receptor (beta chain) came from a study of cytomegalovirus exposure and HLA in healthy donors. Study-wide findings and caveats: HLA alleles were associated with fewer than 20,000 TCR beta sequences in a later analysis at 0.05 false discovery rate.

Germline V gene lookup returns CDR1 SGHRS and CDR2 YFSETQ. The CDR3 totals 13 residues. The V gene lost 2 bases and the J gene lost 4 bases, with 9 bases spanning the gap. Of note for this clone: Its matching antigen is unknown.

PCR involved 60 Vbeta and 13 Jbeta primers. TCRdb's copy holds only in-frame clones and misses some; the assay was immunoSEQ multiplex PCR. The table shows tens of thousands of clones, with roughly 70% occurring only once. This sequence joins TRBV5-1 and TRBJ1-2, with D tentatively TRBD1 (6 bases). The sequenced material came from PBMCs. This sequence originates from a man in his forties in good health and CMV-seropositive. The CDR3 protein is CASSLTGSYGYTF. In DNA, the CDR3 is TGCGCCAGCAGCTTAACAGGGAGCTATGGCTACACCTTC.